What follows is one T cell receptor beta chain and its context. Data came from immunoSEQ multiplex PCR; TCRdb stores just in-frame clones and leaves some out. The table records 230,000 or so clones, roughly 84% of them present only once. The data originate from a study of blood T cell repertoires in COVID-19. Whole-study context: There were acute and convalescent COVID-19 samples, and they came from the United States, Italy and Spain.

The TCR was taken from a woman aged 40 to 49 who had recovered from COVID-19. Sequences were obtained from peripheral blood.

The CDR3 DNA reads as TGTGCTAGCGCCCTGTGGAGCACTGAAGCTTTCTTT. Its translation is CASALWSTEAFF. The chain recombines TRBV12-5 with TRBJ1-1, with D hard to call. The CDR3 loop spans 12 amino acids. Trimming cost V 9 bases and J 4 bases, with 12 bases left between them. From germline, CDR1 is LGHNT and CDR2 FRNRAP.